The sequence of this T cell receptor beta chain was determined in a study of blood T cell repertoires in COVID-19. Looking at the study overall: Both acute and convalescent COVID-19 samples were obtained from the United States, Italy and Spain. Sample material is recorded as cDNA or gDNA derived from T cells, B-cell-depleted T cells, or PBMCs.

Seattle enrolled patients during active infection and tracked them longitudinally. Germline assignment: CDR1 KGHSH and CDR2 LQKENI. V was trimmed by 4 bases and J by 4 bases, leaving 11 bases between them. CDR3 length equals 15 residues. Study processing details: Reference gene primers were amplified, and this amplification served to estimate nucleated cell counts. Method: immunoSEQ multiplex PCR; TCRdb's copy keeps in-frame clones and lacks some. V and J calls and clone size are given by that table; D and trimming were obtained from the DNA. The table has about 530,000 clones, about 89% seen once. This receptor was identified in a woman aged 45-65 years with COVID-19, enrolled during active disease. The sequenced sample was peripheral blood. This chain connects TRBV18 to TRBJ1-6; tentatively, D is TRBD1 (6 bases). The CDR3 loop reads CASSLGQLYNSPLHF. The CDR3 bases are TGTGCCAGCTCACTTGGACAGCTTTATAATTCACCCCTCCACTTT.